The present entry profiles one T cell receptor beta chain with its context. Its antigen is not identified. This specimen comes from a study of T cell responses to AZD1222 COVID-19 vaccine. Study conclusions and caveats: The CD4 TCRs associated with vaccination extended across spike and predominated at 160-218 and 743-854. In a largely white British group with more females than males, clonal diversity was possibly underestimated. The reported proportion of spike-specific TCRs targeting unmutated variant regions was nearly half. Repertoires were collected only later (after the peak T cell response had occurred).

Here immunoSEQ multiplex PCR was the method, and the copy in TCRdb shows in-frame clones only, minus some. The sample contains 110,000 or so clones, about 91% of which appear only once. The CDR3 consists of 13 residues. V was pared by 7 bases and J by 7 bases, with 16 bases between. Germline V gene data show CDR1 as ENHRY and CDR2 as SYGVKD. V and J are TRBV10-3 and TRBJ1-2; possibly TRBD1 for D (6 bases). This clonotype was obtained from an adult who received the AZD1222 COVID-19 vaccine. Sequenced material: peripheral blood, taken 28 days after the second AZD1222 dose. The CDR3 DNA reads TGTGCCATCACCGAGACAGGTCTTGGTGGCTACACCTTC. Translated, it gives CAITETGLGGYTF.